These 30 T cell receptor beta chains came from one sample sequenced in a study of blood T cells in healthy people across ages. A second PCR of about 7 to 11 cycles used a sample-barcoded 5' primer and a J-beta primer mix. MiXCR, run by TCRdb on the 5' RACE reads, gives a single entry per CDR3 protein. The sample includes approximately 600,000 distinct CDR3 sequences, under 70% seen only once; the top ten take 35% to 40%. The sequencing sample was made of blood. The receptors shown here come from a man aged 55-75 years in good health.

V gene TRBV12-5 combines with J gene TRBJ1-1; TRBD1 is a possible D gene (5 bases). Trimming shortened V by 6 bases and J by 0 bases, and 17 bases separated the two germline ends. Germline V gene lookup returns CDR1 LGHNT and CDR2 FRNRAP. The CDR3 extends over 16 amino acids. The CDR3 DNA is TGTGCTAGTGGCGAAGCAGGGTTCTCCATGAACACTGAAGCTTTCTTT. Protein: CASGEAGFSMNTEAFF. Drawing the rest from reference TRBV12-5 and TRBJ1-1, the complete variable domain is DARVTQTPRHKVTEMGQEVTMRCQPILGHNTVFWYRQTMMQGLELLAYFRNRAPLDDSGMPKDRFSAEMPDATLATLKIQPSEPRDSAVYFCASGEAGFSMNTEAFFGQGTRLTVV.

This clonotype was seen a few times. The genes are TRBV13 and TRBJ2-5; D remains unclear. CDR3 size: 13 residues. In germline, CDR1 is PRHDT, CDR2 FYEKMQ (reference sequence). Trimming left V 5 bases short and J 4 bases short, with 11 bases between. Here the CDR3 reads CASSRYTRETQYF. Written as DNA, the CDR3 is TGTGCCAGCAGCCGGTATACGCGAGAGACCCAGTACTTC.

The rearrangement uses TRBV4-1 and TRBJ2-7; 9 bases line up with TRBD2. The end of the DNA aligns better with TRBJ2-5, so the J call may be wrong. The CDR3 has 15 amino acids. Germline V gives CDR1 MGHRA, CDR2 YSYEKL. DNA for the CDR3: TGCGCCAGCAGCCAAGGTGACGGACTAGCGGAGACCCAGTACTTC. It is translated as CASSQGDGLAETQYF.

The V gene is TRBV29-1, the J gene TRBJ2-5, with TRBD2 as a possible D gene (6 bases). Trimming took 4 bases from V and 2 from J, leaving 11 bases between them. This CDR3 has 13 residues. The V gene's germline CDR1 is SQVTM and CDR2 ANQGSEA. The DNA of the CDR3 is TGCAGCGTTGGGGGGGTGGAACAAGAGACCCAGTACTTC. Protein sequence: CSVGGVEQETQYF. The full variable domain, completed using reference TRBV29-1 and TRBJ2-5, is SAVISQKPSRDICQRGTSLTIQCQVDSQVTMMFWYRQQPGQSLTLIATANQGSEATYESGFVIDKFPISRPNLTFSTLTVSNMSPEDSSIYLCSVGGVEQETQYFGPGTRLLVL.

This sequence joins TRBV3-1 and TRBJ2-3; D is tentatively TRBD1 or TRBD2 (5 bases each). The V gene's germline CDR1 is LGHDT and CDR2 YNNKEL (reference sequence). The V and J ends lost 0 bases and 7 bases respectively, with 11 bases between them. The CDR3 totals 14 residues. CDR3 coding DNA: TGTGCCAGCAGCCAAGATCGGGGCCTCCATACGCAGTATTTT. It is translated as CASSQDRGLHTQYF.

The chain combines TRBV3-1 with TRBJ1-6; D possibly corresponds to TRBD1 (5 bases). There are 15 residues in the CDR3. CDR1 and CDR2 (germline): LGHDT, YNNKEL (reference sequence). The V end lost 1 base, the J end lost 13 bases, and 17 bases lay between the germline ends. This chain's CDR3 is CASSQAPANRFPLHF. DNA for the CDR3: TGTGCCAGCAGCCAAGCACCCGCGAACAGGTTCCCCCTCCACTTT. The variable domain in full, with the rest retrieved from reference TRBV3-1 and TRBJ1-6, is DTAVSQTPKYLVTQMGNDKSIKCEQNLGHDTMYWYKQDSKKFLKIMFSYNNKELIINETVPNRFSPKSPDKAHLNLHINSLELGDSAVYFCASSQAPANRFPLHFGNGTRLTVT.

The V gene is TRBV29-1, the J gene TRBJ1-2, with a tentative D call TRBD1 (5 bases). V was pared by 4 bases and J by 0 bases, with 6 bases between. CDR3 length: 12 residues. Germline values: CDR1 SQVTM, CDR2 ANQGSEA. CDR3 nucleotide sequence: TGCAGCGTTGGGGGCACTAACTATGGCTACACCTTC. Translating it yields CSVGGTNYGYTF.

This clonotype is a singleton in its sample. This chain joins TRBV11-2 and TRBJ2-3; the D is unclear. The CDR3 length is 13 residues. In germline, CDR1 is SGHAT, CDR2 FQNNGV. V was trimmed by 10 bases and J by 0 bases, leaving 11 bases between them. The CDR3 sequence is CATGQPSTDTQYF. The CDR3 DNA reads as TGTGCCACCGGCCAACCCAGCACAGATACGCAGTATTTT.

This rearrangement joins TRBV12-3 or TRBV12-4 to TRBJ2-3, with 10 bases matching TRBD1. CDR3 length: 15 amino acids. J gave up 2 bases and V 5 bases, and 4 bases lay outside the gene matches. CDR3 DNA sequence: TGTGCCAGCAGTAGGGACAGGGGATACACAGATACGCAGTATTTT. Residues: CASSRDRGYTDTQYF.

V and J are TRBV6-1 and TRBJ2-7, with TRBD1 matching 11 bases. The J call may not be correct, given that the DNA end is closer to TRBJ2-5. Germline-derived CDR1 and CDR2 are MNHNS and SASEGT. The CDR3 sequence is 13 residues long. The CDR3 sequence: CASRDRGRETQYF. CDR3 bases: TGTGCCAGCAGGGACAGGGGGCGAGAGACCCAGTACTTC.

V is TRBV20-1 and J is TRBJ2-4, with D unresolved. The V end lost 6 bases, the J end lost 0 bases, and 9 bases lay between the germline ends. Germline CDR1 reads DFQATT; CDR2 reads SNEGSKA (reference sequence). There are 13 residues in the CDR3. The chain's CDR3 is CSADEPAKNIQYF. The CDR3 DNA follows: TGCAGTGCAGACGAGCCAGCCAAAAACATTCAGTACTTC.

This clonotype was counted between two and nine times. The chain couples TRBV20-1 to TRBJ2-7; D might be TRBD1 or TRBD2, each matching 5 bases. The end of the DNA fits TRBJ2-5 better, so the J call may be wrong. The length of the CDR3 is 13 residues. From germline, CDR1 is DFQATT and CDR2 SNEGSKA (reference sequence). In nucleotides, the CDR3 is TGCAGTGCTAGGGGTCCAGAGGGGGAGACCCAGTACTTC. This sequence encodes CSARGPEGETQYF.

The chain combines TRBV29-1 with TRBJ1-1, with D hard to call. This CDR3 has 13 amino acids. Trimming took 7 bases from V and 1 from J, leaving 13 bases between them. CDR1 SQVTM and CDR2 ANQGSEA come from the germline V gene. CDR3: CSAPPAANTEAFF. The CDR3 DNA is TGCAGCGCCCCTCCGGCGGCGAACACTGAAGCTTTCTTT.

The chain couples TRBV3-1 to TRBJ1-6; D gene uncertain. The CDR3 runs 17 residues. V dropped 1 base and J dropped 0 bases, with 10 bases sitting between them. Germline V gene sequence: CDR1 LGHDT, CDR2 YNNKEL (reference sequence). CDR3 protein: CASSQGVPSSYNSPLHF. The CDR3 DNA reads as TGTGCCAGCAGCCAAGGTGTCCCGAGCTCCTATAATTCACCCCTCCACTTT.

This clonotype was seen more than once but under ten times. The chain employs TRBV6-6 and TRBJ2-5; no clear D gene. The CDR3 covers 14 residues. Germline CDR1 is MNHNY and CDR2 is SVGAGI (reference sequence). V gave up 4 bases and J gave up 1 base, with 10 bases separating them. CDR3 bases: TGTGCCAGCAGTTCCGCCAGTTTCCAAGAGACCCAGTACTTC. Its protein product is CASSSASFQETQYF.

The chain carries TRBV7-7 and TRBJ2-5, with 11 bases that match TRBD1. The junction had 6 bases not matched to a gene; V was cut back by 4 bases and J by 5 bases. The CDR3 runs to 15 residues. Germline values: CDR1 SSHAT, CDR2 FNYEAQ (reference sequence). In DNA form, the CDR3 reads TGTGCCAGCAGCTGCGGGACAGGGGGACAGGAGACCCAGTACTTC. Translating gives CASSCGTGGQETQYF.

V is TRBV10-3 and J is TRBJ1-6, with 10 bases aligning to TRBD1. Germline values: CDR1 ENHRY, CDR2 SYGVKD. The CDR3 sequence is 13 residues long. With V trimmed by 9 bases and J by 8 bases, 4 bases remained unmatched. The CDR3 bases are TGTGCCATTAGCGGGACAGGGGATTCACCCCTCCACTTT. It codes for CAISGTGDSPLHF.

V and J are TRBV9 and TRBJ2-5, with 8 positions matching TRBD1. V lost 0 bases and J lost 5; bases outside the gene matches: 6. Germline-derived CDR1 and CDR2 are SGDLS and YYNGEE. The CDR3 runs 15 residues. CDR3 in amino acids: CASSVGTGGWETQYF. CDR3 sequence (DNA): TGTGCCAGCAGCGTAGGTACAGGGGGTTGGGAGACCCAGTACTTC. The variable domain in full, completed from reference TRBV9 and TRBJ2-5, reads DSGVTQTPKHLITATGQRVTLRCSPRSGDLSVYWYQQSLDQGLQFLIQYYNGEERAKGNILERFSAQQFPDLHSELNLSSLELGDSALYFCASSVGTGGWETQYFGPGTRLLVL.

In its sample, this clonotype was seen a few times. The chain carries TRBV7-8 and TRBJ2-7; 8 bases are a match to TRBD1. The CDR3 totals 13 residues. After removal of 5 bases from V and 5 bases from J, the junction contained 5 bases not matched to a gene. The germline V gene encodes CDR1 SGHVS and CDR2 FQNEAQ. This chain's CDR3 is CASSRDRMDEQYF. Written as DNA, the CDR3 is TGTGCCAGCAGCCGGGACAGGATGGACGAGCAGTACTTC.

This clonotype showed up just a few times. V usage is TRBV15 and J usage is TRBJ1-4; no firm D call. V lost 0 bases and J 3 bases, leaving 8 bases between the germline ends. The germline V gene encodes CDR1 LNHNV and CDR2 YYDKDF (reference sequence). The CDR3 runs 15 residues. The CDR3 sequence is CATSRDLSANEKLFF. The CDR3 DNA reads TGTGCCACCAGCAGAGATTTGAGTGCTAATGAAAAACTGTTTTTT.

This clonotype occurred once. The V and J genes are TRBV20-1 and TRBJ2-2; D tentatively fits TRBD1 or TRBD2 (6 bases each). V lost 3 bases and J 6 bases, leaving 17 bases between the germline ends. Germline CDR1 DFQATT, CDR2 SNEGSKA (reference sequence). The CDR3 contains 15 residues. CDR3 in amino acids: CSASGGLALAGELFF. In nucleotides, the CDR3 is TGCAGTGCTAGTGGGGGGCTAGCGTTGGCCGGGGAGCTGTTTTTT.

This clonotype was picked up a small number of times. The CDR3 loop is CSGRTSGANEQFF. The CDR3 nucleotides read TGCAGCGGAAGGACTAGCGGGGCCAATGAGCAGTTCTTC. V is TRBV29-1 and J is TRBJ2-1; TRBD2 aligns across 12 bases. The V segment lost 7 bases and the J segment 6 bases; nucleotides outside the gene matches: 4. Germline V gene data show CDR1 as SQVTM and CDR2 as ANQGSEA. The CDR3 extends over 13 amino acids.

This clonotype was seen a handful of times. The chain is built from TRBV6-6 and TRBJ2-3; D gene unclear. V was trimmed by 8 bases and J by 0 bases, leaving 6 bases between them. The CDR3 is 12 residues long. Germline CDR1 reads MNHNY; CDR2 reads SVGAGI (reference sequence). CDR3 DNA sequence: TGTGCCAGCGCCTATAGCACAGATACGCAGTATTTT. It codes for CASAYSTDTQYF.

The chain recombines TRBV10-3 with TRBJ2-3; TRBD2 matches at 13 bases. This CDR3 is 17 amino acids long. CDR1 and CDR2 from the germline V gene are ENHRY and SYGVKD. V lost 6 bases to trimming and J lost 2 bases; unmatched junction nucleotides: 8. DNA of the CDR3: TGTGCCATCAGCGTATCGACTAGCGGGGGGCCCACAGATACGCAGTATTTT. Translation: CAISVSTSGGPTDTQYF.

V and J are TRBV12-3 or TRBV12-4 and TRBJ1-6, with TRBD1 matching over 9 bases. V shed 1 base and J 9 bases; nucleotides not matched to a gene: 10. The CDR3 contains 17 residues. For the CDR3, the DNA is TGTGCCAGCAGTTTAGGGCTCCGGGACAGGGAGAGTTCACCCCTCCACTTT. This sequence encodes CASSLGLRDRESSPLHF.

This clonotype was seen only a few times. The rearrangement links TRBV6-5 to TRBJ2-5; no clear D gene. V lost 6 bases and J 5 bases, leaving 16 bases between the germline ends. CDR1 MNHEY and CDR2 SVGAGI come from the germline V gene. CDR3 length: 14 residues. This CDR3 reads CASRTTGPTETQYF. In DNA, the CDR3 is TGTGCCAGCAGAACAACTGGGCCGACTGAGACCCAGTACTTC.

The chain combines TRBV20-1 with TRBJ2-7, with D hard to call. CDR1 and CDR2 from the germline V gene are DFQATT and SNEGSKA (reference sequence). This CDR3 comprises 13 residues. The V gene lost 6 bases and the J gene lost 2 bases, with 14 bases spanning the gap. CDR3 nucleotides: TGCAGTGCCGAGGCTCCAGGAACCTACGAGCAGTACTTC. As protein: CSAEAPGTYEQYF.

The chain joins TRBV7-2 to TRBJ2-4; a weak D match, TRBD2 (7 bases). Trimming removed 3 bases at V and 9 bases at J, with 24 bases between. The CDR3 sequence is 17 residues long. Germline V gene lookup returns CDR1 SGHTA and CDR2 FQGNSA. The CDR3 coding sequence is TGTGCCAGCAGCTTGGGGGTATCGGGGGGCAGTATTGGCATTCAGTACTTC. Amino acid sequence: CASSLGVSGGSIGIQYF.

J is TRBJ1-4 and V is TRBV28; no reliable D call. The CDR3 sequence is 14 residues long. In germline, CDR1 is MDHEN, CDR2 SYDVKM. Trimming left V 8 bases short and J 0 bases short, with 10 bases between. This CDR3 reads CASARRATNEKLFF. As DNA, the CDR3 is TGTGCCAGCGCCAGGAGAGCAACTAATGAAAAACTGTTTTTT.

The table lists this clonotype with a few counts. This chain uses TRBV5-1 with TRBJ2-5; D remains ambiguous. Germline CDR1 SGHRS, CDR2 YFSETQ. This CDR3 region has 14 residues. V was trimmed by 6 bases and J by 5 bases, leaving 17 bases between them. The CDR3 is CASKEQPSRETQYF. The CDR3 region has the DNA TGCGCCAGCAAAGAACAACCCAGTAGGGAGACCCAGTACTTC.